What follows are 12 T cell receptor beta chains derived from one specimen sequenced in a study of blood T cell repertoires in COVID-19. Produced via immunoSEQ multiplex PCR; TCRdb's table is partial and in-frame only. This table holds around 190,000 clones, roughly 84% found once. Sequencing was done on a sample of PBMCs or T cells enriched from blood (not recorded which). All receptors derive from a young woman who had been exposed to COVID-19.

This rearrangement joins TRBV9 to TRBJ1-1, with 7 nucleotides matching TRBD1. CDR1 is SGDLS and CDR2 is YYNGEE in the germline V gene. The trim removed 4 bases at V and 1 base at J, leaving 7 bases unmatched. The CDR3 consists of 15 residues. The CDR3 is CASSPDRDANTEAFF. The CDR3 bases are TGTGCCAGCAGCCCCGACAGGGACGCGAACACTGAAGCTTTCTTT.

The chain joins TRBV7-2 to TRBJ2-5, with 7 bases that match TRBD2. Germline trimming cut 1 base from V and 4 bases from J; bases unmatched to any gene: 9. CDR3 size: 16 residues. Per germline, CDR1 SGHTA and CDR2 FQGNSA. The CDR3 DNA follows: TGTGCCAGCAGCTTAGTAGGCGGGTGGGGGGGAGAGACCCAGTACTTC. Translating gives CASSLVGGWGGETQYF.

The J gene is TRBJ1-6, the V gene TRBV6-5; 8 positions match TRBD1. The trim removed 2 bases at V and 10 bases at J, leaving 4 bases unmatched. CDR1 MNHEY and CDR2 SVGAGI come from the germline V gene. CDR3 size: 14 residues. The CDR3 reads CASSYRQGTSPLHF. The CDR3 coding sequence is TGTGCCAGCAGTTACCGACAGGGGACCTCACCCCTCCACTTT.

This clone has a single count. CDR3 sequence (DNA): TGCGCCAGCAGCCCAGTCCCGGGACAGCGTCCCTACGAGCAGTACTTC. Translated: CASSPVPGQRPYEQYF. V is TRBV4-1 and J is TRBJ2-7, with 7 bases fitting TRBD1. This CDR3 contains 16 residues. Trimming at V came to 4 bases and at J to 2 bases, leaving 11 bases not matched to a gene. CDR1 is MGHRA, CDR2 YSYEKL, per germline.

This chain joins TRBV2 and TRBJ1-1, with D maybe TRBD1 (5 bases). The CDR3 has 13 amino acids. Germline V gene lookup returns CDR1 SNHLY and CDR2 FYNNEI. V lost 4 bases, J lost 3 bases, and 9 bases lay in between. CDR3 nucleotide sequence: TGTGCCAGCAGTGCACAGGCAGACACTGAAGCTTTCTTT. This sequence encodes CASSAQADTEAFF.

The rearrangement links TRBV7-9 to TRBJ1-1; possible D gene TRBD1, 6 bases. V lost 3 bases and J 7 bases, leaving 21 bases between the germline ends. CDR3 length: 16 amino acids. Germline V lookup: CDR1 SEHNR, CDR2 FQNEAQ (reference sequence). DNA for the CDR3: TGTGCCAGCAGCTTCTCCCCTGACAGGTCCCCCGGTGAAGCTTTCTTT. The encoded protein is CASSFSPDRSPGEAFF.

This clone was counted a few times. V and J are TRBV9 and TRBJ1-5; tentative D call: TRBD1 (5 bases). V shed 0 bases and J shed 7 bases, with 14 bases lying between them. CDR1 and CDR2 (germline): SGDLS, YYNGEE. The CDR3 runs 15 residues. The CDR3 is CASSVGGGGWQPQHF. CDR3 sequence (DNA): TGTGCCAGCAGCGTAGGCGGGGGGGGATGGCAGCCCCAGCATTTT.

The chain links TRBV7-3 to TRBJ1-6, with a weak D call TRBD1 (5 bases). The germline CDR1 and CDR2 sequences are SGHTA and FQGTGA. This CDR3 has 11 residues. V lost 6 bases, J lost 13 bases, and 10 bases lay in between. CDR3 DNA sequence: TGTGCCAGCAGTGGGGGAGGTCCCCTCCACTTT. As protein: CASSGGGPLHF.

V and J are TRBV25-1 and TRBJ2-2; unclear D gene. Trimming left V 0 bases short and J 1 base short, with 9 bases between. Germline V gives CDR1 MGHDK, CDR2 SYGVNS. The CDR3 extends over 16 amino acids. CDR3 DNA: TGTGCCAGCAGTGAATATGCCAGGTTGAACACCGGGGAGCTGTTTTTT. Its protein is CASSEYARLNTGELFF.

The chain couples TRBV25-1 to TRBJ1-1; the match to TRBD1 covers 8 bases. The CDR3 runs 15 residues. With V trimmed by 5 bases and J by 5 bases, 10 bases remained unmatched. Per the germline V gene, CDR1 is MGHDK and CDR2 is SYGVNS. DNA for the CDR3: TGTGCCAGCAGTAGTCCAGGGGGCGCGAGGACTGAAGCTTTCTTT. It translates to CASSSPGGARTEAFF.

This clone was observed a single time. The rearrangement links TRBV3-1 (or the pseudogene TRBV3-2) to TRBJ1-2, with D perhaps TRBD1 (6 bases). Per the germline V gene, CDR1 is LGHDT and CDR2 is YNNKEL (reference sequence). This CDR3 spans 15 amino acids. Trimming removed 8 bases at V and 3 bases at J, with 19 bases between. CDR3 sequence reads: CASSSGGASDYGYTF. As DNA, the CDR3 is TGTGCCAGCTCGTCGGGGGGCGCGTCGGACTATGGCTACACCTTC.

The chain uses TRBV5-4 and TRBJ1-1; possibly TRBD1 for D (6 bases). Trimming stripped 1 base from V and 1 base from J, with 17 bases between. Germline V gene lookup returns CDR1 SGHNT and CDR2 YYREEE (reference sequence). The CDR3 is 17 amino acids. This chain's CDR3 is CASSLFQGSESNTEAFF. The CDR3 DNA reads TGTGCCAGCAGCTTGTTCCAGGGGTCCGAGTCGAACACTGAAGCTTTCTTT.